This T cell receptor (beta chain) was retrieved from a study of control samples from healthy donors and cancer patients. Libraries were prepared by immunoSEQ multiplex PCR; TCRdb keeps only in-frame clonotypes and omits some of them. The data contain about 110,000 clones, approximately 90% of them seen just once; the ten biggest clones take up roughly 4.5%. Germline CDR1 reads DFQATT; CDR2 reads SNEGSKA (reference sequence). The CDR3 sequence is 17 residues long. V lost 3 bases, J lost 6 bases, and 11 bases stayed unmatched. The specimen sequenced was blood. The sequence was obtained from a human donor in good health. The donor label of this sample is uncertain. The V call is TRBV20-1, the J call TRBJ1-4; TRBD1 aligns across 12 bases. CDR3: CSASFGTGGSGDEKLFF. The CDR3 nucleotides are TGCAGTGCTAGTTTTGGGACAGGGGGCTCGGGGGATGAAAAACTGTTTTTT.